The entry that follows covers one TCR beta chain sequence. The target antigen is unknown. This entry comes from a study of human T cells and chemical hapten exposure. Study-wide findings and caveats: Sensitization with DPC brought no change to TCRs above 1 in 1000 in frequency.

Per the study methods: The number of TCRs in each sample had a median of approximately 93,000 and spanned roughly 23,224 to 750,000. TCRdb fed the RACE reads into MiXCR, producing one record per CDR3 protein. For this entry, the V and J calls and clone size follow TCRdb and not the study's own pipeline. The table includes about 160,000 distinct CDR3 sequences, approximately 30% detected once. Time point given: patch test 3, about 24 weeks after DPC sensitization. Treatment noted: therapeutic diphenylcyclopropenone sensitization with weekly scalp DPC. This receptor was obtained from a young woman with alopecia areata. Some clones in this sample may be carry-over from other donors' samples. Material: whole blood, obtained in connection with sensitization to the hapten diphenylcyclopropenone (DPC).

The CDR3 region has the DNA TGTGCCAGCAGCTTAATTGGAAACTTTGGATCACCCCTCCACTTT. This translates into CASSLIGNFGSPLHF. This chain links TRBV7-2 with TRBJ1-6, with D hard to call. The length of the CDR3 is 15 residues. The V gene's germline CDR1 is SGHTA and CDR2 FQGNSA. Trimming took off 2 bases at V and 10 bases at J, with 15 bases between the two ends.